This is a list of T cell receptor beta chains from one sample in a study of molecular identifiers for immune sequencing clone quantification. TCRdb reprocessed the PCR reads via MiXCR and lists one record per CDR3 protein. The table records about 640,000 distinct CDR3 sequences, 15% to 20% of them present only once. Specimen: naive CD8+ T cells from blood, with Jurkat cell RNA spiked in. These receptors were obtained from a human donor in good health. Some libraries in this study had Jurkat cell RNA spiked in. Each CDR3 is given with its conserved first and last residue. The order of the fields is CDR3 protein, CDR3 DNA, J gene, D gene, V gene, clone size. D genes are given only for firm matches. Expanded clones get a size class; other rows say once, few or many, or leave the size out.

CDR3: CASSHGRGGNMNTEAFF
DNA: TGCGCCAGCAGCCACGGAAGGGGGGGCAACATGAACACTGAAGCTTTCTTT
J: TRBJ1-1
D: NA
V: TRBV4-1
size: NA

CDR3: CASSPQVYNEQFF
DNA: TGTGCCAGCAGTCCTCAGGTCTACAATGAGCAGTTCTTC
J: TRBJ2-1
D: NA
V: TRBV28
size: NA

CDR3: CASSLYSTEAFF
DNA: TGTGCCAGCAGCTTATATTCGACTGAAGCTTTCTTT
J: TRBJ1-1
D: NA
V: TRBV7-9
size: many

CDR3: CASSLSDGSRETQYF
DNA: TGTGCCAGCAGTTTAAGCGACGGATCTAGAGAGACCCAGTACTTC
J: TRBJ2-5
D: NA
V: TRBV28
size: few

CDR3: CASSPPGAQYQETQYF
DNA: TGTGCCAGCAGCCCGCCTGGGGCTCAATACCAAGAGACCCAGTACTTC
J: TRBJ2-5
D: NA
V: TRBV3-1
size: many

CDR3: CSVEGRGTGAGEQYF
DNA: TGCAGCGTTGAAGGGAGGGGGACAGGGGCAGGGGAGCAGTACTTC
J: TRBJ2-7
D: TRBD1
V: TRBV29-1
size: many

CDR3: CATSRPTGQTHEKLFF
DNA: TGTGCCACCAGCAGGCCGACAGGGCAAACTCATGAAAAACTGTTTTTT
J: TRBJ1-4
D: TRBD1
V: TRBV15
size: NA

CDR3: CASSFPTGNTEAFF
DNA: TGTGCCAGCAGTTTCCCGACAGGGAACACTGAAGCTTTCTTT
J: TRBJ1-1
D: NA
V: TRBV28
size: many

CDR3: CSATPRGESRYEAFF
DNA: TGCAGTGCTACCCCCAGAGGGGAGAGCCGCTATGAAGCTTTCTTT
J: TRBJ1-1
D: NA
V: TRBV20-1
size: few

CDR3: CSVDGRADYGYTF
DNA: TGCAGCGTTGACGGCAGGGCGGATTATGGCTACACCTTC
J: TRBJ1-2
D: NA
V: TRBV29-1
size: many

CDR3: CASSQGDSSHPSTDTQYF
DNA: TGTGCCAGCAGCCAAGGCGACAGCTCCCATCCTAGCACAGATACGCAGTATTTT
J: TRBJ2-3
D: NA
V: TRBV14
size: many

CDR3: CASSSNRGLKTRPLEQYF
DNA: TGTGCCAGCAGTTCAAACCGGGGGCTAAAAACCCGTCCCCTCGAGCAGTACTTC
J: TRBJ2-7
D: NA
V: TRBV28
size: many

CDR3: CASRNPEGEPNTGELFF
DNA: TGTGCCAGCAGGAATCCCGAGGGGGAACCGAACACCGGGGAGCTGTTTTTT
J: TRBJ2-2
D: NA
V: TRBV2
size: many

CDR3: CASSFAGNNEQFF
DNA: TGTGCCAGCAGCTTCGCGGGTAACAATGAGCAGTTCTTC
J: TRBJ2-1
D: NA
V: TRBV5-4
size: NA

CDR3: CASSQQGTAYNEQFF
DNA: TGTGCCAGCAGCCAGCAGGGGACAGCCTACAATGAGCAGTTCTTC
J: TRBJ2-1
D: TRBD1
V: TRBV11-2
size: many

CDR3: CASSPEDPSGEQYF
DNA: TGTGCCAGCAGCCCGGAGGACCCTTCGGGGGAGCAGTACTTC
J: TRBJ2-7
D: NA
V: TRBV28
size: many

CDR3: CASSDRAGLFF
DNA: TGTGCCAGCAGCGATCGGGCCGGACTGTTTTTT
J: TRBJ1-4
D: NA
V: TRBV7-8
size: many

CDR3: CASSPHLGGRIDTQYF
DNA: TGTGCCAGCAGCCCTCACTTGGGCGGGAGGATAGATACGCAGTATTTT
J: TRBJ2-3
D: TRBD2
V: TRBV7-3
size: few

CDR3: CSARTERNYGYTF
DNA: TGCAGTGCTCGGACAGAAAGAAACTATGGCTACACCTTC
J: TRBJ1-2
D: NA
V: TRBV20-1
size: NA

CDR3: CASSLDGVSDEQYF
DNA: TGTGCCAGCAGCTTGGATGGGGTATCCGACGAGCAGTACTTC
J: TRBJ2-7
D: NA
V: TRBV5-6
size: NA

CDR3: CATSDGSTDTQYF
DNA: TGTGCCACCAGTGATGGCAGCACAGATACGCAGTATTTT
J: TRBJ2-3
D: NA
V: TRBV24-1
size: NA

CDR3: CASSQTGSNNQPQHF
DNA: TGTGCCAGCAGTCAGACAGGGTCGAACAATCAGCCCCAGCATTTT
J: TRBJ1-5
D: TRBD1
V: TRBV27
size: many

CDR3: CASSDLERTRLYNEQFF
DNA: TGTGCCAGCAGCGATTTAGAGCGGACGCGACTATACAATGAGCAGTTCTTC
J: TRBJ2-1
D: NA
V: TRBV7-9
size: many

CDR3: CASRPPSPGTGSGELFF
DNA: TGTGCCAGCAGACCACCCTCTCCCGGGACAGGGTCCGGGGAGCTGTTTTTT
J: TRBJ2-2
D: TRBD1
V: TRBV7-9
size: NA

CDR3: CSARELEGTGNQPQHF
DNA: TGCAGTGCTAGAGAGCTTGAAGGGACTGGGAATCAGCCCCAGCATTTT
J: TRBJ1-5
D: NA
V: TRBV20-1
size: many

CDR3: CSARELAGANTGELFF
DNA: TGCAGTGCTAGGGAACTAGCGGGCGCGAACACCGGGGAGCTGTTTTTT
J: TRBJ2-2
D: TRBD2
V: TRBV20-1
size: many

CDR3: CASSLKGGANEKLFF
DNA: TGTGCCAGCAGCTTGAAGGGGGGAGCTAATGAAAAACTGTTTTTT
J: TRBJ1-4
D: NA
V: TRBV13
size: many

CDR3: CASSLKGGDEQFF
DNA: TGTGCCAGCAGCTTAAAAGGGGGAGATGAGCAGTTCTTC
J: TRBJ2-1
D: NA
V: TRBV7-3
size: many

CDR3: CSAHNPGLAGGPRSYNEQFF
DNA: TGCAGTGCTCATAATCCGGGACTAGCGGGAGGGCCTAGGTCCTACAATGAGCAGTTCTTC
J: TRBJ2-1
D: TRBD2
V: TRBV20-1
size: many

CDR3: CASSYSTGSAYEQYF
DNA: TGTGCCAGCAGTTATTCGACAGGGTCCGCCTACGAGCAGTACTTC
J: TRBJ2-7
D: TRBD1
V: TRBV6-6
size: many

CDR3: CSVVVVGQGSYEQYF
DNA: TGCAGCGTTGTTGTGGTCGGGCAGGGGTCCTACGAGCAGTACTTC
J: TRBJ2-7
D: NA
V: TRBV29-1
size: many

CDR3: CASSSNSGTGPGTEAFF
DNA: TGTGCCAGCAGCTCCAACTCCGGGACAGGGCCCGGGACTGAAGCTTTCTTT
J: TRBJ1-1
D: TRBD1
V: TRBV7-9
size: many

CDR3: CASNGGTSGLVRETQYF
DNA: TGTGCCAGCAACGGGGGGACTAGCGGCCTCGTGAGAGAGACCCAGTACTTC
J: TRBJ2-5
D: TRBD2
V: TRBV9
size: NA

CDR3: CASSLKGIGAREQYF
DNA: TGTGCCAGCAGCTTAAAGGGGATCGGGGCCCGCGAGCAGTACTTC
J: TRBJ2-7
D: NA
V: TRBV13
size: many

CDR3: CAWSGLDEQYF
DNA: TGTGCCTGGAGTGGACTAGACGAGCAGTACTTC
J: TRBJ2-7
D: NA
V: TRBV30
size: few

CDR3: CASTSGTSGTPDTDTQYF
DNA: TGTGCCAGCACTTCCGGGACTAGCGGGACCCCTGACACAGATACGCAGTATTTT
J: TRBJ2-3
D: TRBD2
V: TRBV28
size: few

CDR3: CAGSSRGMADTEAFF
DNA: TGTGCCGGCAGCTCCCGGGGGATGGCGGACACTGAAGCTTTCTTT
J: TRBJ1-1
D: NA
V: TRBV9
size: NA

CDR3: CASSSPPTDPTDTQYF
DNA: TGTGCCAGCAGCTCCCCCCCGACAGACCCCACAGATACGCAGTATTTT
J: TRBJ2-3
D: NA
V: TRBV7-2
size: many

CDR3: CASTREGPTGEAFF
DNA: TGTGCCAGCACCAGAGAGGGCCCGACAGGGGAAGCTTTCTTT
J: TRBJ1-1
D: TRBD1
V: TRBV6-2/TRBV6-3
size: NA

CDR3: CASSLWGATATNEKLFF
DNA: TGCGCCAGCAGCTTGTGGGGCGCAACGGCAACTAATGAAAAACTGTTTTTT
J: TRBJ1-4
D: NA
V: TRBV5-1
size: many

CDR3: CASSLGGAWDTQYF
DNA: TGTGCCAGCAGCTTAGGGGGGGCATGGGATACGCAGTATTTT
J: TRBJ2-3
D: NA
V: TRBV7-8
size: many

CDR3: CATSLTVGVPMNTEAFF
DNA: TGTGCCACCAGCCTGACTGTTGGAGTTCCCATGAACACTGAAGCTTTCTTT
J: TRBJ1-1
D: NA
V: TRBV15
size: many

CDR3: CASSPTGDDTQYF
DNA: TGTGCCAGCAGCCCGACAGGGGACGATACGCAGTATTTT
J: TRBJ2-3
D: TRBD1
V: TRBV7-9
size: NA

CDR3: CASSDPLQSYEQYF
DNA: TGTGCCAGCAGTGATCCTCTACAGTCCTACGAGCAGTACTTC
J: TRBJ2-7
D: NA
V: TRBV2
size: few

CDR3: CASSQGSGAQETQYF
DNA: TGTGCCAGCAGCCAAGGTAGCGGGGCCCAAGAGACCCAGTACTTC
J: TRBJ2-5
D: TRBD2
V: TRBV3-1
size: many

CDR3: CVSSLAGGPDTQYF
DNA: TGTGTCAGCAGCTTAGCGGGAGGGCCGGATACGCAGTATTTT
J: TRBJ2-3
D: TRBD2
V: TRBV11-2
size: once

CDR3: CASRIRGGDQPQHF
DNA: TGTGCCAGTAGGATCCGGGGGGGTGATCAGCCCCAGCATTTT
J: TRBJ1-5
D: NA
V: TRBV19
size: many

CDR3: CASSFVGEQYF
DNA: TGTGCCAGCAGTTTCGTCGGCGAGCAGTACTTC
J: TRBJ2-7
D: NA
V: TRBV28
size: many

CDR3: CASSLDGGGYTEAFF
DNA: TGTGCCAGCAGCTTAGATGGGGGTGGGTACACTGAAGCTTTCTTT
J: TRBJ1-1
D: NA
V: TRBV7-9
size: NA

CDR3: CASSPWTEVTYEQYF
DNA: TGTGCCAGCAGTCCCTGGACAGAAGTCACCTACGAGCAGTACTTC
J: TRBJ2-7
D: NA
V: TRBV27
size: many

CDR3: CASSYTAGTATEAFF
DNA: TGTGCCAGCAGTTACACTGCAGGCACGGCCACTGAAGCTTTCTTT
J: TRBJ1-1
D: NA
V: TRBV6-5
size: few

CDR3: CASSLGTKDRGPNTEAFF
DNA: TGTGCCAGCAGTTTAGGGACTAAGGACAGGGGGCCGAACACTGAAGCTTTCTTT
J: TRBJ1-1
D: TRBD1
V: TRBV28
size: NA

CDR3: CASSPTGNYNEQFF
DNA: TGTGCCAGTAGCCCGACAGGGAACTACAATGAGCAGTTCTTC
J: TRBJ2-1
D: TRBD1
V: TRBV19
size: many